This T cell receptor beta chain was captured in a study of blood T cells in healthy people across ages. Across the whole study: Per every two T cells, about one barcoded beta molecule was captured by template switching. General study results and limits: The study could not conclusively compare naive and antigen-experienced cells, given its unsorted PBMCs.

Next came a second PCR, run for about 7 to 12 cycles, which used a sample-barcoded 5' primer along with a J-beta primer mix. Tagging of each cDNA molecule was performed by a template-switch adaptor with 12 random nucleotides. TCRdb fed the 5' RACE reads into MiXCR, producing one record per CDR3 protein. The sample yields some 1.5 million distinct CDR3 sequences, over 25% seen once. The CDR3 sequence is 14 residues long. Germline CDR1 and CDR2: MDHEN and SYDVKM. Concerning this clonotype: Its specificity is not known. A junction boundary mismatches the germline segment, possibly from a read error.

This chain uses TRBV28 with TRBJ2-1; no clear D gene. What was sequenced was blood. This sequence was found in a young woman in good health. CDR3 in amino acids: CASSLSLRYNERFF. CDR3 nucleotide sequence: TGTGCCAGCAGCCTCTCTTTACGGTACAATGAGCGGTTCTTC.